This passage covers 14 T cell receptor beta chains from one sample sequenced in a study of control samples from healthy donors and cancer patients. Only in-frame clones appear in the TCRdb table, and some are missing; sequencing was by immunoSEQ multiplex PCR. The table has over 150,000 clones, more than 90% seen once; the top ten hold 2% to 2.5%. Sequenced input: blood. The receptor source for this set is a woman aged 40-49 years in good health.

The chain links TRBV6-6 to TRBJ1-1; the match to TRBD1 covers 10 bases. Germline V gene data show CDR1 as MNHNY and CDR2 as SVGAGI (reference sequence). The trim removed 6 bases at V and 4 bases at J, leaving 8 bases unmatched. The CDR3 has 15 residues. The CDR3 spells CASRGRQGAGTEAFF. CDR3 DNA sequence: TGTGCCAGCAGGGGTCGACAGGGGGCGGGCACTGAAGCTTTCTTT.

V and J are TRBV6-5 and TRBJ2-7; D assignment may be TRBD1 or TRBD2 (6 bases each). V shed 5 bases and J shed 3 bases, with 14 bases lying between them. Looked up from germline, CDR1 is MNHEY and CDR2 is SVGAGI. The CDR3 has 14 amino acids. In nucleotides, the CDR3 is TGTGCCAGCAGTCCTGTGGGGGGCGTCTACGAGCAGTACTTC. It encodes CASSPVGGVYEQYF.

The V gene is TRBV12-3 or TRBV12-4, the J gene TRBJ1-1; 7 bases are shared with TRBD1. This CDR3 region has 12 residues. V shed 8 bases and J 1 base; nucleotides not matched to a gene: 1. In DNA form, the CDR3 reads TGTGCCAGCCGGACAGGGAACACTGAAGCTTTCTTT. It encodes CASRTGNTEAFF.

The chain links TRBV5-1 to TRBJ2-2, with 8 nucleotides matching TRBD1. From germline, CDR1 is SGHRS and CDR2 YFSETQ. This CDR3 contains 16 residues. With 7 bases clipped from V and 1 base from J, the junction kept 9 bases outside the gene matches. CDR3 DNA sequence: TGCGCCAGCTCAATTACCGGGACAGGGAACACCGGGGAGCTGTTTTTT. As protein: CASSITGTGNTGELFF. Based on the CDR3 plus reference TRBV5-1 and TRBJ2-2, the full variable domain is KAGVTQTPRYLIKTRGQQVTLSCSPISGHRSVSWYQQTPGQGLQFLFEYFSETQRNKGNFPGRFSGRQFSNSRSEMNVSTLELGDSALYLCASSITGTGNTGELFFGEGSRLTVL.

In this sample, this clone turned up once. The rearrangement links TRBV11-2 to TRBJ2-1, with D possibly being TRBD2 (6 bases). V gave up 2 bases and J gave up 5 bases, with 16 bases separating them. This CDR3 comprises 16 residues. Per germline, CDR1 SGHAT and CDR2 FQNNGV. The CDR3 nucleotides read TGTGCCAGCAGCTTAACCGGGCGGGGCCTACACAATGAGCAGTTCTTC. Translation gives CASSLTGRGLHNEQFF.

This chain uses TRBV5-1 with TRBJ1-4, with a weak D call TRBD1 (6 bases). Germline CDR1 reads SGHRS; CDR2 reads YFSETQ. With 4 bases removed from V and 4 bases from J, the gap between germline ends came to 17 bases. The CDR3 is made up of 16 amino acids. The DNA of the CDR3 is TGCGCCAGCAGCGCCTCCGGGACAACGCATAATGAAAAACTGTTTTTT. This encodes CASSASGTTHNEKLFF.

This chain connects TRBV7-8 to TRBJ1-1, with D perhaps matching TRBD1 (5 bases). V lost 5 bases and J lost 8, with 12 bases in between. Germline loops: CDR1 SGHVS, CDR2 FQNEAQ. The CDR3 extends over 12 amino acids. The CDR3: CASSPGGREAFF. The CDR3 DNA follows: TGTGCCAGCAGCCCGGGGGGAAGAGAAGCTTTCTTT.

J is TRBJ1-2 and V is TRBV11-2, with D uncertain. The CDR3 sequence is 13 residues long. V was shortened by 1 base and J by 8 bases, with 11 bases between the two germline ends. Germline V gene lookup returns CDR1 SGHAT and CDR2 FQNNGV. As DNA, the CDR3 is TGTGCCAGCAGCTTAGGGTCTGCGGGAGGCTACACCTTC. Its protein is CASSLGSAGGYTF. Together with reference TRBV11-2 and TRBJ1-2, the CDR3 gives the full variable domain: EAGVAQSPRYKIIEKRQSVAFWCNPISGHATLYWYQQILGQGPKLLIQFQNNGVVDDSQLPKDRFSAERLKGVDSTLKIQPAKLEDSAVYLCASSLGSAGGYTFGSGTRLTVV.

The chain couples TRBV5-1 to TRBJ1-1; D may be TRBD1 (6 bases). There are 16 residues in the CDR3. Trimming removed 4 bases at V and 8 bases at J, with 24 bases between. CDR1 SGHRS and CDR2 YFSETQ come from the germline V gene. CDR3 in amino acids: CASSRSPGGATLEAFF. The CDR3 DNA sequence: TGCGCCAGCAGCAGATCCCCTGGGGGGGCGACTTTAGAAGCTTTCTTT.

This clone was counted between two and nine times. The sample holds other DNA sequences that translate to the same CDR3. The chain uses TRBV12-3 or TRBV12-4 and TRBJ1-1; D is ambiguous. Deletions cut 3 bases from V and 3 bases from J, with 8 bases between. CDR3 length: 13 amino acids. CDR3 residues: CASSLVQDTEAFF. The CDR3 DNA reads TGTGCCAGCAGTTTGGTACAAGACACTGAAGCTTTCTTT.

The gene calls are TRBV12-3 or TRBV12-4 and TRBJ1-2; unclear D gene. Trimming shortened V by 4 bases and J by 7 bases, and 10 bases separated the two germline ends. The CDR3 is 12 residues long. The CDR3 DNA reads TGTGCCAGCAGTTCAGACGCATTTGGCTACACCTTC. The encoded protein is CASSSDAFGYTF.

The rearrangement joins TRBV18 to TRBJ2-7; D remains unclear. Germline V gene data show CDR1 as KGHSH and CDR2 as LQKENI. V was trimmed by 3 bases and J by 5 bases, leaving 14 bases between them. CDR3 length equals 14 residues. CDR3 loop: CASSPPESPNEQYF. The DNA of the CDR3 is TGTGCCAGCTCACCCCCAGAGTCCCCTAACGAGCAGTACTTC.

The J gene is TRBJ2-1, the V gene TRBV18, with TRBD2 matching 8 bases. Germline V gene lookup returns CDR1 KGHSH and CDR2 LQKENI. The trim removed 3 bases at V and 5 bases at J, leaving 12 bases unmatched. The CDR3 has 17 residues. The CDR3 sequence is CASSPFPRGGGNNEQFF. The CDR3 DNA reads as TGTGCCAGCTCACCCTTCCCTAGGGGCGGGGGGAACAATGAGCAGTTCTTC.

V is TRBV3-1 (or the pseudogene TRBV3-2) and J is TRBJ2-1; 15 positions match TRBD2. The trim removed 5 bases at V and 3 bases at J, leaving 5 bases unmatched. This CDR3 contains 17 residues. Germline V gene data show CDR1 as LGHDT and CDR2 as YNNKEL (reference sequence). The CDR3 loop is CASSSGLAGGHYNEQFF. CDR3 DNA: TGTGCCAGCAGCTCCGGACTAGCGGGGGGGCACTACAATGAGCAGTTCTTC.